The rows below give T cell receptor beta chains drawn from one sample of a study of T-cell memory formation after mild COVID-19. TCRdb redid the calling of the 5' RACE reads with MiXCR, one entry per CDR3 protein. Of more than 300,000 distinct CDR3 sequences listed, roughly an eighth are singletons. Sequenced material: PBMCs or a T cell subset sorted from them (not recorded which). The receptors come from a man aged 18 to 30 who had mild COVID-19 (a few samples of this study predate the infection). Cell type and time point are not known. Each CDR3 is given with its conserved first and last residue. Fields, in order: CDR3 length, V gene, CDR3 protein.

17,TRBV6-5,CASRATGAGGPYNEQFF
15,TRBV6-1,CASRETQGSYNEQFF
12,TRBV7-9,CASSAGANEQFF
13,TRBV5-5,CASSLTRVNEQFF
15,TRBV9,CASSRLGGSAGELFF
15,TRBV6-5,CASSYSSTRALTQYF
18,TRBV12-3/TRBV12-4,CASSLAAKTGGSNQPQHF
17,TRBV4-1,CASSQEPPRGPTYEQYF
13,TRBV6-6,CASSYSTYNEQFF
13,TRBV19,CASSIGAHMGYTF
11,TRBV24-1,CATSEKDTQYF
17,TRBV20-1,CSAPSLGERGTTDTQYF
12,TRBV5-1,CASSLEFHEQFF
16,TRBV4-2,CASSQDGTSGADTQYF
13,TRBV19,CASSIYPQETQYF
14,TRBV4-3,CASSLEMSSEKLFF
15,TRBV23-1,CASYERTGSYNEQFF
15,TRBV6-5,CASSPGLAAGETQYF
17,TRBV10-3,CAISESPHSSGANVLTF
17,TRBV6-2/TRBV6-3,CASSYSLTGTLGETQYF